The 21 T cell receptor beta chains presented below share a single source sample, sequenced in a study of CD8+ T cells in alopecia areata. Sequencing relied on a cDNA template that was reverse transcribed from extracted RNA. Libraries were prepared by immunoSEQ multiplex PCR; TCRdb keeps only in-frame clonotypes and omits some of them. In the table there are about 150,000 clones, 62% of which are singletons. Sequenced material: CD8+ T cells sorted from blood. The receptor set was obtained from a human donor in good health.

V usage is TRBV29-1 and J usage is TRBJ2-7; tentatively, D is TRBD1 (6 bases). The CDR3 runs 12 residues. Trimming shortened V by 4 bases and J by 4 bases, and 11 bases separated the two germline ends. Germline CDR1 is SQVTM and CDR2 is ANQGSEA. The CDR3 reads CSVGVQGYEQYF. The CDR3 coding sequence is TGCAGCGTTGGCGTACAGGGTTACGAGCAGTACTTC.

J is TRBJ2-7 and V is TRBV6-6; D perhaps matches TRBD2 (5 bases). Trimming left V 10 bases short and J 4 bases short, with 11 bases between. The germline V gene encodes CDR1 MNHNY and CDR2 SVGAGI (reference sequence). The CDR3 contains 11 residues. CDR3 residues: CATSEGYEQYF. The CDR3 DNA is TGTGCCACCTCAGAGGGATACGAGCAGTACTTC.

The J gene is TRBJ1-5, the V gene TRBV28; 7 bases fit TRBD1. This CDR3 comprises 15 residues. The ends lost 5 bases at V and 2 bases at J; junction bases unmatched: 6. The germline gives CDR1 MDHEN, CDR2 SYDVKM. This CDR3 is CASSEGAGGNQPQHF. Here the CDR3 DNA reads TGTGCCAGCAGTGAGGGGGCCGGCGGCAATCAGCCCCAGCATTTT. The full variable domain, completed using reference TRBV28 and TRBJ1-5, is DVKVTQSSRYLVKRTGEKVFLECVQDMDHENMFWYRQDPGLGLRLIYFSYDVKMKEKGDIPEGYSVSREKKERFSLILESASTNQTSMYLCASSEGAGGNQPQHFGDGTRLSIL.

This rearrangement joins TRBV9 to TRBJ2-3; tentatively, D is TRBD1 (6 bases). CDR3 size: 15 residues. Germline assignment: CDR1 SGDLS and CDR2 YYNGEE. Between the trimmed V and J ends, which lost 2 bases and 0 bases, there was a span of 10 bases. The CDR3 reads CASSVGTFSTDTQYF. DNA of the CDR3: TGTGCCAGCAGCGTCGGGACATTCAGCACAGATACGCAGTATTTT.

This clone came up a few times. This sequence joins TRBV7-3 and TRBJ2-3; tentative D call: TRBD2 (5 bases). Germline CDR1 SGHTA, CDR2 FQGTGA. The CDR3 runs to 12 residues. Trimming took 5 bases from V and 4 from J, leaving 7 bases between them. The CDR3 loop reads CASSRGADTQYF. DNA for the CDR3: TGTGCCAGCAGCCGGGGAGCAGATACGCAGTATTTT.

The rearrangement joins TRBV2 to TRBJ2-7; D gene unclear. V lost 2 bases and J 0 bases, leaving 5 bases between the germline ends. Germline V gene data show CDR1 as SNHLY and CDR2 as FYNNEI. The CDR3 has 13 amino acids. The CDR3, as DNA: TGTGCCAGCAGTGAATGGTCCTCCTACGAGCAGTACTTC. Translated: CASSEWSSYEQYF.

This clone occurred once. The J gene is TRBJ2-5, the V gene TRBV30; unclear D gene. The V gene lost 0 bases and the J gene lost 2 bases, with 10 bases spanning the gap. Germline lookup yields CDR1 GTSNPN and CDR2 SVGIG (reference sequence). There are 14 residues in the CDR3. The CDR3 DNA reads as TGTGCCTGGAGTGTTGAGGTCAGTCAAGAGACCCAGTACTTC. This translates into CAWSVEVSQETQYF.

The J gene is TRBJ2-1, the V gene TRBV7-9, with TRBD2 matching over 12 bases. Losses at the gene ends were 3 bases for V and 9 bases for J; bases not matched to a gene: 0. Germline V CDR1 and CDR2: SEHNR, FQNEAQ (reference sequence). The CDR3 spans 13 residues. CDR3 DNA sequence: TGTGCCAGCAGCTTGACTAGCGGGGGTGAGCAGTTCTTC. Translated: CASSLTSGGEQFF.

This clone has only a few counts. The chain recombines TRBV29-1 with TRBJ2-7; D gene ambiguous. V lost 0 bases and J lost 6, with 12 bases in between. Germline CDR1 is SQVTM and CDR2 is ANQGSEA. The CDR3 length is 13 residues. The CDR3 nucleotides are TGCAGCGTTGAAGATGCGAGGCTGGGCGAGCAGTACTTC. Its translation: CSVEDARLGEQYF.

This clone was picked up a small number of times. The chain is built from TRBV29-1 and TRBJ1-2; D is uncertain. The CDR3 is made up of 11 amino acids. Germline CDR1 SQVTM, CDR2 ANQGSEA. The germline V and J ends were trimmed by 2 bases and 5 bases, with 6 bases remaining between them. CDR3 amino acids: CSVEKRYGYTF. The CDR3 DNA sequence: TGCAGCGTTGAAAAACGATATGGCTACACCTTC.

The DNA of the CDR3 is TGTGCCAGCAGCTTTGGGTACAATGAGCAGTTCTTC. Protein sequence: CASSFGYNEQFF. V is TRBV5-6 and J is TRBJ2-1; D is undetermined. The CDR3 loop spans 12 amino acids. V gave up 2 bases and J gave up 4 bases, with 4 bases separating them. Germline V gives CDR1 SGHDT, CDR2 YYEEEE.

The J gene is TRBJ2-3, the V gene TRBV2, with TRBD2 matching over 9 bases. The CDR3 spans 15 residues. V was pared by 4 bases and J by 0 bases, with 2 bases of the junction left unmatched. Germline CDR1 SNHLY, CDR2 FYNNEI. CDR3 sequence: CASSAGTSSTDTQYF. As DNA, the CDR3 is TGTGCCAGCAGTGCCGGGACTAGCAGCACAGATACGCAGTATTTT.

This chain connects TRBV10-3 to TRBJ1-2; 8 nucleotides align to TRBD1. The length of the CDR3 is 15 residues. V dropped 6 bases and J dropped 3; count of bases not matched to a gene: 9. CDR1 is ENHRY and CDR2 is SYGVKD in the germline V gene. DNA of the CDR3: TGTGCCATCAGCCGGACAGGGCCCACCTACTATGGCTACACCTTC. This translates into CAISRTGPTYYGYTF.

The chain is built from TRBV28 and TRBJ2-1; 10 bases map to TRBD2. This CDR3 is 16 amino acids long. Germline V lookup: CDR1 MDHEN, CDR2 SYDVKM. The ends lost 4 bases at V and 0 bases at J; junction bases unmatched: 3. CDR3 coding DNA: TGTGCCAGCAGTTCTAGCGGGAGTAGCTCCTACAATGAGCAGTTCTTC. This translates into CASSSSGSSSYNEQFF.

V gene TRBV27 combines with J gene TRBJ1-4; 7 bases are shared with TRBD1. V lost 1 base and J lost 7; bases outside the gene matches: 9. From germline, CDR1 is MNHEY and CDR2 SMNVEV (reference sequence). CDR3 length: 16 amino acids. The CDR3 DNA reads TGTGCCAGCAGTTTATTAGCGACAGGGTTGCGTGAAAAACTGTTTTTT. This encodes CASSLLATGLREKLFF.

In its sample, this clone was seen a few times. The J gene is TRBJ1-2, the V gene TRBV4-1; D gene uncertain. The CDR3 has 14 residues. In germline, CDR1 is MGHRA, CDR2 YSYEKL. V was cut by 0 bases and J by 3 bases, with 8 bases left in between. The CDR3 DNA sequence: TGCGCCAGCAGCCAAGAACGTGCCCACTATGGCTACACCTTC. Protein: CASSQERAHYGYTF.

The table lists this clone with a few counts. The rearrangement uses TRBV29-1 and TRBJ2-3; maybe TRBD2 (7 bases). Germline V gene data show CDR1 as SQVTM and CDR2 as ANQGSEA. The CDR3 runs to 13 residues. Trimming removed 6 bases at V and 2 bases at J, with 12 bases between. The CDR3 spells CSVGGRPTDTQYF. The DNA of the CDR3 is TGCAGCGTCGGGGGGCGTCCCACAGATACGCAGTATTTT.

This chain links TRBV7-8 with TRBJ1-2; the D gene is possibly TRBD1 (5 bases). CDR1 is SGHVS and CDR2 is FQNEAQ in the germline V gene. CDR3 length: 13 amino acids. V lost 2 bases, J lost 6 bases, and 10 bases lay in between. In DNA, the CDR3 is TGTGCCAGCAGCTTACAGGGAAGGGATGGCTACACCTTC. Residues: CASSLQGRDGYTF.

This clone turned up a few times. The chain has TRBV5-1 and TRBJ2-3; 8 bases align to TRBD2. Germline loops: CDR1 SGHRS, CDR2 YFSETQ. This CDR3 has 14 amino acids. After removal of 3 bases from V and 3 bases from J, the junction contained 3 bases not matched to a gene. This CDR3 is CASSWGLVTDTQYF. The CDR3 region has the DNA TGCGCCAGCAGCTGGGGACTAGTTACAGATACGCAGTATTTT.

The CDR3 here is CASSELGLGLYGYTF. For the CDR3, the DNA is TGTGCCAGCAGCGAACTTGGTTTGGGGTTGTACGGCTACACCTTC. The chain couples TRBV6-1 to TRBJ1-2, with no clear D. Germline values: CDR1 MNHNS, CDR2 SASEGT. The V and J ends lost 6 bases and 8 bases respectively, with 22 bases between them. This CDR3 region has 15 residues.

The chain carries TRBV30 and TRBJ1-1, with D possibly TRBD1 on 5 matching bases. Germline-derived CDR1 and CDR2 are GTSNPN and SVGIG (reference sequence). The CDR3 spans 16 residues. V lost 3 bases to trimming and J lost 0 bases, with 17 bases between them. The chain's CDR3 is CAWSPPLTVMNTEAFF. The CDR3 nucleotides read TGTGCCTGGAGCCCCCCATTGACAGTAATGAACACTGAAGCTTTCTTT. Drawing the rest from reference TRBV30 and TRBJ1-1, the complete variable domain is SQTIHQWPATLVQPVGSPLSLECTVEGTSNPNLYWYRQAAGRGLQLLFYSVGIGQISSEVPQNLSASRPQDRQFILSSKKLLLSDSGFYLCAWSPPLTVMNTEAFFGQGTRLTVV.